This T cell receptor beta chain appears in the sequencing data of a study of PD-1 blockade in classical Hodgkin lymphoma. The assay was immunoSEQ multiplex PCR, and TCRdb's table has in-frame clones only and misses some. Of 5,500 to 7,500 clones listed, nearly 85% were seen once; the top ten hold 30%. The ends were cut back, 5 bases at V and 7 bases at J, with 9 bases in the middle. The CDR3 extends over 11 amino acids. In germline, CDR1 is SGHNT, CDR2 YYREEE (reference sequence). Findings and limits, study-wide: Patients newly diagnosed and complete responders had comparable baseline diversity.

The time point denotes: cycle 4 day 1 (C4D1), after less than seven weeks of nivolumab. Every single patient, without exception, relapsed after autologous stem cell transplantation, and brentuximab vedotin exposure varied. This clone is a singleton in its sample. Its antigen is not identified. The chain links TRBV5-4 to TRBJ1-2, with D unclear. Sequenced here: peripheral blood mononuclear cells (PBMCs), sampled before the fourth cycle of nivolumab. This TCR derives from a human donor with classical Hodgkin lymphoma. The CDR3 region is CASRKKGGYTF. The CDR3 region has the DNA TGTGCCAGCAGAAAAAAGGGTGGCTACACCTTC.